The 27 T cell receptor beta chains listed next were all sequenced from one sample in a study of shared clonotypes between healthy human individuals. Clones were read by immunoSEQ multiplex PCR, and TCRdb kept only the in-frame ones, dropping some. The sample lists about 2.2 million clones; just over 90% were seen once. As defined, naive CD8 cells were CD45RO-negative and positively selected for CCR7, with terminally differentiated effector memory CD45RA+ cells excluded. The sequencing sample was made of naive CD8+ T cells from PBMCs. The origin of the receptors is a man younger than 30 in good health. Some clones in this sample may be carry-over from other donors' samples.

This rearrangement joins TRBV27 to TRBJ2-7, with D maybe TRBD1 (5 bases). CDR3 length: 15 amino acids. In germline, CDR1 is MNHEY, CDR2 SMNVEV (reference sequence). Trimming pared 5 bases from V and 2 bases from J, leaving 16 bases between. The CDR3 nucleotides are TGTGCCAGCAGTCCGCCGGACAAGCTACCCTACGAGCAGTACTTC. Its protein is CASSPPDKLPYEQYF.

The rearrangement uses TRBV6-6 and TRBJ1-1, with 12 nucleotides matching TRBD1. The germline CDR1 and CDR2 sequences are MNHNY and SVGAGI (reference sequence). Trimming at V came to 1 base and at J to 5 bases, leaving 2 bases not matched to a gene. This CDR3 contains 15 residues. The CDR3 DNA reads TGTGCCAGCAGTTACTGGGACAGGGGGCAGACTGAAGCTTTCTTT. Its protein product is CASSYWDRGQTEAFF.

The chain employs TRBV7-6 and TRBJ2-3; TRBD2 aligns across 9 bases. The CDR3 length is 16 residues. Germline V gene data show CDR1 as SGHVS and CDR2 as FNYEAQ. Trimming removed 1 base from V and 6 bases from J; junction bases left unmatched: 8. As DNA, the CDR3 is TGTGCCAGCAGCTTAGGACTAGCGGCACGCGAGGATACGCAGTATTTT. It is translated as CASSLGLAAREDTQYF.

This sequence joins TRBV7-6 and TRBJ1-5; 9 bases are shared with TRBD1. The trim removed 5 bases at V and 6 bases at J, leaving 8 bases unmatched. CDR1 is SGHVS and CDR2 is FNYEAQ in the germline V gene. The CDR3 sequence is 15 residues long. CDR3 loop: CASSKDRGVGQPQHF. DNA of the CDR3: TGTGCCAGCAGCAAAGACAGGGGGGTTGGTCAGCCCCAGCATTTT.

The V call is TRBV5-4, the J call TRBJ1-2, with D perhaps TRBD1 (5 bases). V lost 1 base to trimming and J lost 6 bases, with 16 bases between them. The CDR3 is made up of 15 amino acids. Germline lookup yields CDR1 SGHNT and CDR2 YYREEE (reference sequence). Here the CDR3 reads CASSLYVGLGDGYTF. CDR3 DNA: TGTGCCAGCAGCTTGTATGTGGGTTTAGGGGATGGCTACACCTTC.

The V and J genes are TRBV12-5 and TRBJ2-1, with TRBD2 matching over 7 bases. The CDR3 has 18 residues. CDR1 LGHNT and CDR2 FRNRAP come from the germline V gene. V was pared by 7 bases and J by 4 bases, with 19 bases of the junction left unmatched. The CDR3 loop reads CASAPGLGGTPLYNEQFF. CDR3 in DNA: TGTGCTAGTGCCCCCGGGTTGGGGGGGACCCCCCTATACAATGAGCAGTTCTTC.

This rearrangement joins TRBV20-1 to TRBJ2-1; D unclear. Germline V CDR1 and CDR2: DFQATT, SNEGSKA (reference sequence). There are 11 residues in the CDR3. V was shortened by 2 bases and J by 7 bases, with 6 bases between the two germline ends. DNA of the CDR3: TGCAGTGCTAGACCCCAGAATGAGCAGTTCTTC. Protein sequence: CSARPQNEQFF.

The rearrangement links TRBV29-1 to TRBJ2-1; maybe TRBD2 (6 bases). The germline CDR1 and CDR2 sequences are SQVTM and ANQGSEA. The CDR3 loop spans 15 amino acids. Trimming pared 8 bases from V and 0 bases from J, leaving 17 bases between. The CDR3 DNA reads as TGCAGCACTGCGGGGCAGGTGAACTCCTACAATGAGCAGTTCTTC. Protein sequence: CSTAGQVNSYNEQFF.

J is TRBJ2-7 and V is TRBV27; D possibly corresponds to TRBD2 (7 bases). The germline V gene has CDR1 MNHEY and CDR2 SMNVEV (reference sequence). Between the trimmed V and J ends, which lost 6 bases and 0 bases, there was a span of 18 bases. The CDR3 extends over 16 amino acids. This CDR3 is CASSMLGGLSSYEQYF. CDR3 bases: TGTGCCAGCAGCATGTTGGGGGGGCTGAGCTCCTACGAGCAGTACTTC.

CDR3 sequence: CASRSPTSSNEQFF. The CDR3 region has the DNA TGTGCCAGCAGATCCCCCACATCATCCAATGAGCAGTTCTTC. The chain couples TRBV7-9 to TRBJ2-1, with D uncertain. Looked up from germline, CDR1 is SEHNR and CDR2 is FQNEAQ (reference sequence). V lost 6 bases, J lost 6 bases, and 15 bases lay in between. The CDR3 spans 14 residues.

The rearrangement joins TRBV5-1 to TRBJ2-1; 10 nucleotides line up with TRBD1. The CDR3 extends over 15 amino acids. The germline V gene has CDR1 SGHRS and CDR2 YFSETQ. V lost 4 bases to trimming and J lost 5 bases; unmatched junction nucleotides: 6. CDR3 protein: CASSPLTGGHNEQFF. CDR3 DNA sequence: TGCGCCAGCAGCCCCTTGACAGGGGGCCACAATGAGCAGTTCTTC.

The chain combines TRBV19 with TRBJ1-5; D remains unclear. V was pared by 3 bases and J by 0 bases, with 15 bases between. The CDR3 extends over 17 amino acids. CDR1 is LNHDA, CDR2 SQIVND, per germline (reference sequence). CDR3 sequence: CASSMQSISYSNQPQHF. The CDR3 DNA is TGTGCCAGTAGTATGCAAAGCATTAGTTATAGCAATCAGCCCCAGCATTTT.

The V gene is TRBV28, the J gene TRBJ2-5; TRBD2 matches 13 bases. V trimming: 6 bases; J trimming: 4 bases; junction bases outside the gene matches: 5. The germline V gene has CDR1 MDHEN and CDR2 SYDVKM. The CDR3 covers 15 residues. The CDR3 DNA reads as TGTGCCAGCAGCCCGGGACTAGCGGGATCAGAGACCCAGTACTTC. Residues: CASSPGLAGSETQYF.

CDR3 in amino acids: CASSGPKDRGYGYTF. CDR3 in DNA: TGTGCCAGCAGTGGTCCGAAAGACAGGGGCTATGGCTACACCTTC. The rearrangement joins TRBV25-1 to TRBJ1-2; 8 nucleotides align to TRBD1. Germline V gives CDR1 MGHDK, CDR2 SYGVNS. Trimming cost V 4 bases and J 4 bases; bases outside gene matches: 8. The CDR3 runs to 15 residues.

CDR3 amino acids: CASSVGRTGQSQIGYGYTF. The CDR3 bases are TGTGCCAGCAGCGTAGGGAGGACAGGGCAGTCTCAGATTGGGTATGGCTACACCTTC. This chain uses TRBV9 with TRBJ1-2; 8 positions match TRBD1. V lost 0 bases, J lost 5 bases, and 18 bases stayed unmatched. The CDR3 runs to 19 residues. The germline V gene encodes CDR1 SGDLS and CDR2 YYNGEE.

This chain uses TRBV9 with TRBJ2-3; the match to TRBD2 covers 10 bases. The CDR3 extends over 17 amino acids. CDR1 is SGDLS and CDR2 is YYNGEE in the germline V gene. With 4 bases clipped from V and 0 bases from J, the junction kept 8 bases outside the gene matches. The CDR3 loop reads CASSLRTSGESTDTQYF. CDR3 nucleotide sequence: TGTGCCAGCAGCTTACGGACTAGCGGAGAGAGCACAGATACGCAGTATTTT. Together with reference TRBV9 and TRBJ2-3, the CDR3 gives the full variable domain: DSGVTQTPKHLITATGQRVTLRCSPRSGDLSVYWYQQSLDQGLQFLIQYYNGEERAKGNILERFSAQQFPDLHSELNLSSLELGDSALYFCASSLRTSGESTDTQYFGPGTRLTVL.

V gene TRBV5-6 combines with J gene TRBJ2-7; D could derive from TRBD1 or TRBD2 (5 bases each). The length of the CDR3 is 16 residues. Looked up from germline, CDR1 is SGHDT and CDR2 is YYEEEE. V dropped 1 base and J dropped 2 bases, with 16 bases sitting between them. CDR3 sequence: CASSLWGTDPTYEQYF. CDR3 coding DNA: TGTGCCAGCAGCTTGTGGGGGACGGACCCGACCTACGAGCAGTACTTC.

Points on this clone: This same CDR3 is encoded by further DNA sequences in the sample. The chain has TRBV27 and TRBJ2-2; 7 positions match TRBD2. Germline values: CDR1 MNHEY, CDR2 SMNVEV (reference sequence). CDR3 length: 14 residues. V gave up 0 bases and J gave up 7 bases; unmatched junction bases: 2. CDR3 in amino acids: CASSLSRGSGELFF. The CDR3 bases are TGTGCCAGCAGTTTATCGCGCGGGAGCGGGGAGCTGTTTTTT.

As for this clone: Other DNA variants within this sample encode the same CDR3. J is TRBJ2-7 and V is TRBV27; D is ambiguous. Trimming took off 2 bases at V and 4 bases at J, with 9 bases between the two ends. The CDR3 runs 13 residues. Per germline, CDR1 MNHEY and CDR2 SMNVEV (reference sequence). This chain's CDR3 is CASSLGPNYEQYF. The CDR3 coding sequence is TGTGCCAGCAGTTTAGGTCCAAATTACGAGCAGTACTTC.

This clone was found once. In nucleotides, the CDR3 is TGCAGCGTTGTCACAGTCGACATGAACTATGGCTACACCTTC. Protein: CSVVTVDMNYGYTF. V and J are TRBV29-1 and TRBJ1-2; unclear D gene. V dropped 4 bases and J dropped 2 bases, with 14 bases sitting between them. There are 14 residues in the CDR3. Germline CDR1 reads SQVTM; CDR2 reads ANQGSEA.

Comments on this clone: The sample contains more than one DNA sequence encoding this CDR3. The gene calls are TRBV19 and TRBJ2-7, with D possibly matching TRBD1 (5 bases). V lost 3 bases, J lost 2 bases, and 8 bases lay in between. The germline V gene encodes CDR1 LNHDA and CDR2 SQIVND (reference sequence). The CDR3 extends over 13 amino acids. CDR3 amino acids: CASSIGRAYEQYF. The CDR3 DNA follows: TGTGCCAGTAGTATTGGCAGGGCCTACGAGCAGTACTTC.

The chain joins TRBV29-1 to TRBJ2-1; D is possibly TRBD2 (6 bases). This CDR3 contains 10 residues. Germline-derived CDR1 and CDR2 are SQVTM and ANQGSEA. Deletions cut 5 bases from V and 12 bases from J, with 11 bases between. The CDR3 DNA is TGCAGCGTTTTGGGACTGGGGCAGTTCTTC. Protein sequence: CSVLGLGQFF.

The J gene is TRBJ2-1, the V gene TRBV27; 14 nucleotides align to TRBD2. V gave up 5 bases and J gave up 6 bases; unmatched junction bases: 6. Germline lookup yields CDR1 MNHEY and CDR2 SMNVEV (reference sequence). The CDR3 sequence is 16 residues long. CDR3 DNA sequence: TGTGCCAGCAGTCGGAGGGGACTAGCGGGAGTCAATGAGCAGTTCTTC. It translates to CASSRRGLAGVNEQFF.

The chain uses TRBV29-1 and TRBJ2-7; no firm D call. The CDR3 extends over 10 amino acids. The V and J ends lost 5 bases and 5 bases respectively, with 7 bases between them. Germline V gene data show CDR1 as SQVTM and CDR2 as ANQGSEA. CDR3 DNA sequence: TGCAGCGTTCGGAGCGACGAGCAGTACTTC. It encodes CSVRSDEQYF.

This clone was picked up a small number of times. The CDR3: CASSLWLVSFDEQFF. The CDR3 coding sequence is TGTGCCAGCAGCTTATGGTTGGTGTCGTTCGATGAGCAGTTCTTC. The chain carries TRBV7-9 and TRBJ2-1; D not certain. Germline V lookup: CDR1 SEHNR, CDR2 FQNEAQ (reference sequence). The CDR3 runs 15 residues. Trimming took 2 bases from V and 8 from J, leaving 16 bases between them.

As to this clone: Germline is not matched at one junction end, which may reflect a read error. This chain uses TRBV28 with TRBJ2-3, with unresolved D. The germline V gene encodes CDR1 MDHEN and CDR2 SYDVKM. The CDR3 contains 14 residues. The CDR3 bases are TGTGCCAGCAGCCTGACCCTTCCAGCAGAGACGCAGTATTTT. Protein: CASSLTLPAETQYF.

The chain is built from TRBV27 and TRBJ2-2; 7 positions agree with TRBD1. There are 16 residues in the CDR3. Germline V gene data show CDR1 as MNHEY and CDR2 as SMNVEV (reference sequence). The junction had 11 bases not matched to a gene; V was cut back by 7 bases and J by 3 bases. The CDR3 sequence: CASTLNRDRDTGELFF. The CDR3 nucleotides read TGTGCCAGCACCCTAAACCGGGACAGAGACACCGGGGAGCTGTTTTTT.